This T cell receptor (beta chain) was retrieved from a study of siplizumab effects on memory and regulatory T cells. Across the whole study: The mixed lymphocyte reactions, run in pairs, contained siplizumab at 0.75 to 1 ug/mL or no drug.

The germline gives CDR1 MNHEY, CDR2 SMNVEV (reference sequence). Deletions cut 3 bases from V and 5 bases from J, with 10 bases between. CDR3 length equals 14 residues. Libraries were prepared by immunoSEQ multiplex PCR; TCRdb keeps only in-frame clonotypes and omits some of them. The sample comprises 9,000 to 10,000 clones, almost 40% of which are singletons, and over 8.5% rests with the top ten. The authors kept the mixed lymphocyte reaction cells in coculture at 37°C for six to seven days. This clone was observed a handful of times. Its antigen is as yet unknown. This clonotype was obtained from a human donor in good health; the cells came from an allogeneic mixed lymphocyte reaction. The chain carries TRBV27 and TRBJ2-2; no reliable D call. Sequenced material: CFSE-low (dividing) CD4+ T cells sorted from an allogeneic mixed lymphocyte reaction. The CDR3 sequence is CASSFKGITGELFF. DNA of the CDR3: TGTGCCAGCAGTTTTAAGGGAATTACCGGGGAGCTGTTTTTT.